The source of this T cell receptor (beta chain) is a study of T cell responses to AZD1222 COVID-19 vaccine. CDR3 size: 14 residues. Germline-derived CDR1 and CDR2 are SGHTA and FQGTGA. V was shortened by 5 bases and J by 7 bases, with 15 bases between the two germline ends. Some clones are missing from TCRdb's copy, which holds only in-frame ones; the method was immunoSEQ multiplex PCR. The table shows roughly 100,000 clones, with about 90% occurring only once. This chain uses TRBV7-3 with TRBJ2-1; possibly TRBD2 for D (6 bases). This TCR came from an adult who received the AZD1222 COVID-19 vaccine. The sequencing here drew on peripheral blood, taken 28 days after the second AZD1222 dose. CDR3 sequence (DNA): TGTGCCAGCAGCGCTCTGGGGGGAAGGAATGAGCAGTTCTTC. Translated: CASSALGGRNEQFF.